This is a list of T cell receptor beta chains from one sample in a study of T cell responses to AZD1222 COVID-19 vaccine. Profiled with immunoSEQ multiplex PCR; TCRdb holds only in-frame clones, not every one. The table includes 66,000 or so clones, 87% detected once. The starting material was peripheral blood, obtained on day 0 of AZD1222 vaccination. The receptors come from an adult in good health. The CDR3 runs from the conserved cysteine through the conserved F or W. A D gene is named only where the DNA matches it firmly. Clone size, where shown, is once, few, many, or a class for clones that have expanded.

TRBV30	TRBJ2-2	NA	15	NA	TGTGCCTGGAGAGAGAGGGGAGGTTACACCGGGGAGCTGTTTTTT	CAWRERGGYTGELFF
TRBV6-2/TRBV6-3	TRBJ2-1	NA	16	TRBD1	TGTGCCAGCAGCCGGGACAGGGAGACCTTTGACAATGAGCAGTTCTTC	CASSRDRETFDNEQFF
TRBV19	TRBJ1-1	NA	13	NA	TGTGCCAGTAGTATTAGTAAGTCGGCTGAAGCTTTCTTT	CASSISKSAEAFF
TRBV7-3	TRBJ2-2	NA	16	NA	TGTGCCAGCAGCCCGAGAGGAGCGCGAGCCCCCGGGGAGCTGTTTTTT	CASSPRGARAPGELFF
TRBV27	TRBJ1-2	once	16	NA	TGTGCCAGCAGTTTAGGGGCAGGGCCAATCACATATGGCTACACCTTC	CASSLGAGPITYGYTF
TRBV27	TRBJ2-2	NA	13	NA	TGTGCCAGCAGTATCACAGGGACGGGGGAGCTGTTTTTT	CASSITGTGELFF
TRBV3-1/TRBV3-2	TRBJ2-5	NA	14	TRBD2	TGTGCCAGCAGTCTAGCGGGACACCAAGAGACCCAGTACTTC	CASSLAGHQETQYF
TRBV7-9	TRBJ1-2	once	16	NA	TGTGCCAGCAGTCGTAACCCGACAGGCCCCTCCTATGGCTACACCTTC	CASSRNPTGPSYGYTF
TRBV27	TRBJ2-2	NA	15	NA	TGTGCCAGCAGTCCCGGGACATCGAACACCGGGGAGCTGTTTTTT	CASSPGTSNTGELFF
TRBV3-1/TRBV3-2	TRBJ1-2	NA	16	TRBD1	TGTGCCAGCAGCCCAGAGACAGGGCGCATGAACTATGGCTACACCTTC	CASSPETGRMNYGYTF
TRBV7-8	TRBJ2-3	NA	16	NA	TGTGCCAGCAGCTTGGGGAGTTTCCGAGGCACAGATACGCAGTATTTT	CASSLGSFRGTDTQYF
TRBV2	TRBJ2-2	NA	14	NA	TGTGCCAGCAGTGAATTAGCGAACACCGGGGAGCTGTTTTTT	CASSELANTGELFF
TRBV6-5	TRBJ2-7	NA	14	TRBD1	TGTGCCAGCGGACCGGACAGGGGGCCCTACGAGCAGTACTTC	CASGPDRGPYEQYF
TRBV6-5	TRBJ1-2	few	15	TRBD1	TGTGCCAGCAGGCACCTAACGGGACAGGGGTATGGCTACACCTTC	CASRHLTGQGYGYTF
TRBV6-2/TRBV6-3	TRBJ2-3	NA	17	TRBD2	TGTGCCAGCAGTCGCCAGGGACTAGCGGGAGATGCAGATACGCAGTATTTT	CASSRQGLAGDADTQYF
TRBV7-9	TRBJ1-5	NA	14	NA	TGTGCCAGCAGCTTTACAGGAGAGGGTCAGCCCCAGCATTTT	CASSFTGEGQPQHF
TRBV18	TRBJ2-5	NA	12	NA	TGTGCCAGCTCACCCTCTGGAGAGACCCAGTACTTC	CASSPSGETQYF
TRBV19	TRBJ1-3	NA	15	NA	TGTGCCAGTAGGCAAGGACGGGTCTCTGGAAACACCATATATTTT	CASRQGRVSGNTIYF
TRBV5-1	TRBJ2-7	NA	13	NA	TGCGCCAGCAGCTGGACAAACCCGCACGAGCAGTACTTC	CASSWTNPHEQYF
TRBV6-5	TRBJ1-6	NA	13	NA	TGTGCCAGCACTTCAGGGAATAATTCACCCCTCCACTTT	CASTSGNNSPLHF
TRBV5-5	TRBJ1-2	NA	11	TRBD1	TGTGCCAGCAGCTCGCGGACAGGGAGGACCTTC	CASSSRTGRTF
TRBV11-2	TRBJ1-5	NA	14	NA	TGTGCCAGCAGCTTAGATGCCCGCATGGCTGCCCAGCATTTT	CASSLDARMAAQHF
TRBV6-2/TRBV6-3	TRBJ1-1	once	13	NA	TGTGCCAGCAGTTACATTCAGAGGGGAGAAGCTTTCTTT	CASSYIQRGEAFF
TRBV18	TRBJ1-4	NA	14	NA	TGTGCCAGCTCACAGACACATGTGGATGAAAAACTGTTTTTT	CASSQTHVDEKLFF
TRBV5-6	TRBJ1-5	NA	14	NA	TGTGCCAGCAGCTTGTCGGGAGTCGATCAGCCCCAGCATTTT	CASSLSGVDQPQHF
TRBV6-1	TRBJ1-6	NA	15	NA	TGTGCCAGCAGTGAAGGGGAGGGCGGTAATTCACCCCTCCACTTT	CASSEGEGGNSPLHF
TRBV2	TRBJ2-5	NA	15	NA	TGTGCCAGCAGTGAGGAATGGGAGTGGATACAGACCCAGTACTTC	CASSEEWEWIQTQYF
TRBV19	TRBJ2-3	NA	16	NA	TGTGCCAGTAGTATAGATACCGAGGTGAGCACAGATACGCAGTATTTT	CASSIDTEVSTDTQYF
TRBV19	TRBJ1-1	NA	16	NA	TGTGCCAGTAGTATGGATCCTATACAGGAGAACACTGAAGCTTTCTTT	CASSMDPIQENTEAFF
TRBV19	TRBJ1-5	medium-sized	14	NA	TGTGCCAGTAGTTGGGAGGGAAGCAATCAGCCCCAGCATTTT	CASSWEGSNQPQHF
TRBV28	TRBJ2-7	large	13	NA	TGTGCCAGCAGTTTGGGGATCCACTACGAGCAGTACTTC	CASSLGIHYEQYF